The sequence of this TCR beta chain was determined in a study of cytomegalovirus exposure and HLA in healthy donors. Per the germline V gene, CDR1 is KGHSH and CDR2 is LQKENI. Trimming at V came to 1 base and at J to 0 bases, leaving 0 bases not matched to a gene. The CDR3 totals 15 residues. It was with 60 Vbeta and 13 Jbeta primers that the PCR ran. Clones were sequenced by immunoSEQ multiplex PCR, and TCRdb holds only the in-frame ones, with some missing. Counted here are 55,000 to 80,000 clones, roughly 80% occurring once; the ten biggest clones make up under 30%. Regarding this clone: Its antigen is still unknown.

Study-level points and caveats: Earlier analysis yielded a pattern in which most TCR beta V segments were productive about 87% or about 30% of the time.

The origin of this receptor is a woman between 35 and 50 years old in good health and CMV-seropositive. The rearrangement joins TRBV18 to TRBJ2-7, with 10 bases lining up with TRBD2. Sequencing was performed on PBMCs. The CDR3 sequence is CASSPQRGGSYEQYF. CDR3 sequence (DNA): TGTGCCAGCTCACCACAGCGGGGGGGCTCCTACGAGCAGTACTTC.